The 28 T cell receptor beta chains reported below all come from one sample, sequenced in a study of technical replicates of blood from a handful of donors. TCRdb's table, derived via immunoSEQ multiplex PCR, lists solely in-frame clones and lacks some. The sample carries approximately 81,000 clones, about 81% recorded once. Sequenced input: PBMCs. These receptors originate from a human donor in good health. Some clones in this sample may be carry-over from other donors' samples.

This clone came up once. This chain uses TRBV6-5 with TRBJ1-5; D is unclear. V gave up 3 bases and J gave up 0 bases, with 9 bases separating them. The CDR3 sequence is 15 residues long. Germline V gives CDR1 MNHEY, CDR2 SVGAGI. CDR3 sequence (DNA): TGTGCCAGCAGTTATAAACCCTATAGCAATCAGCCCCAGCATTTT. It encodes CASSYKPYSNQPQHF.

This chain joins TRBV5-1 and TRBJ1-2; TRBD1 aligns across 7 bases. The germline V gene encodes CDR1 SGHRS and CDR2 YFSETQ. The ends lost 4 bases at V and 2 bases at J; junction bases unmatched: 5. CDR3 length equals 14 residues. Here the CDR3 reads CASSAGTENYGYTF. The CDR3 coding sequence is TGCGCCAGCAGCGCCGGGACAGAAAACTATGGCTACACCTTC.

The chain employs TRBV5-1 and TRBJ2-5, with 9 bases identical to TRBD1. This CDR3 region has 14 residues. In germline, CDR1 is SGHRS, CDR2 YFSETQ. Trimming took 4 bases from V and 3 from J; bases not matched to a gene: 4. The CDR3 loop is CASSPGQGKETQYF. The CDR3 region has the DNA TGCGCCAGCAGCCCGGGACAGGGAAAAGAGACCCAGTACTTC.

This clone has a single count. The chain recombines TRBV30 with TRBJ1-4, with 11 bases lining up with TRBD1. The V gene end was trimmed by 5 bases and the J gene end by 0 bases; junction bases not matched to a gene: 5. Germline CDR1 reads GTSNPN; CDR2 reads SVGIG (reference sequence). The CDR3 extends over 16 amino acids. CDR3 loop: CAWLMDRGPTNEKLFF. CDR3 DNA sequence: TGTGCCTGGCTTATGGACAGGGGGCCAACTAATGAAAAACTGTTTTTT.

V usage is TRBV12-5 and J usage is TRBJ1-2; 9 bases are a match to TRBD1. The germline CDR1 and CDR2 sequences are LGHNT and FRNRAP. The CDR3 covers 15 residues. V was pared by 5 bases and J by 2 bases, with 6 bases of the junction left unmatched. The CDR3: CASGPRTGENYGYTF. The CDR3 DNA reads as TGTGCTAGTGGTCCTAGGACAGGGGAGAACTATGGCTACACCTTC.

The J gene is TRBJ2-2, the V gene TRBV2; D is undetermined. Germline loops: CDR1 SNHLY, CDR2 FYNNEI. V was pared by 2 bases and J by 1 base, with 11 bases between. The CDR3 covers 16 residues. CDR3 loop: CASSERGLGNTGELFF. CDR3 DNA sequence: TGTGCCAGCAGTGAACGAGGTCTTGGGAACACCGGGGAGCTGTTTTTT. The full variable domain, its missing parts supplied by reference TRBV2 and TRBJ2-2, is EPEVTQTPSHQVTQMGQEVILRCVPISNHLYFYWYRQILGQKVEFLVSFYNNEISEKSEIFDDQFSVERPDGSNFTLKIRSTKLEDSAMYFCASSERGLGNTGELFFGEGSRLTVL.

As regards this clone: Mismatch with germline at one junction end may stem from a read error. V is TRBV7-2 and J is TRBJ2-7; the D gene is possibly TRBD2 (5 bases). The CDR3 consists of 14 residues. Germline CDR1 is SGHTA and CDR2 is FQGNSA. The CDR3 here is CASRLAPLGNEQYF. The CDR3, as DNA: TGTGCCAGCAGGTTAGCGCCCCTGGGCAACGAGCAGTACTTC. Complete variable domain (other parts from reference TRBV7-2 and TRBJ2-7): GAGVSQSPSNKVTEKGKDVELRCDPISGHTALYWYRQSLGQGLEFLIYFQGNSAPDKSGLPSDRFSAERTGGSVSTLTIQRTQQEDSAVYLCASRLAPLGNEQYFGPGTRLTVT.

The chain employs TRBV30 and TRBJ2-2, with no clear D. CDR1 and CDR2 from the germline V gene are GTSNPN and SVGIG (reference sequence). This CDR3 is built from 14 residues. Trimming left V 4 bases short and J 0 bases short, with 9 bases between. This CDR3 reads CAWNEFANTGELFF. The CDR3 bases are TGTGCCTGGAACGAGTTCGCGAACACCGGGGAGCTGTTTTTT.

V is TRBV4-3 and J is TRBJ2-1; no definite D call. The CDR3 has 17 amino acids. The V gene's germline CDR1 is LGHNA and CDR2 YSLEER. Trimming cost V 1 base and J 0 bases, with 13 bases left between them. DNA of the CDR3: TGCGCCAGCAGCCAAGCATCAACCGCCAGCTCCTACAATGAGCAGTTCTTC. Translation: CASSQASTASSYNEQFF.

This chain links TRBV30 with TRBJ1-1; possible D gene TRBD1, 6 bases. The CDR3 has 14 residues. Germline V gene lookup returns CDR1 GTSNPN and CDR2 SVGIG (reference sequence). Trimming pared 2 bases from V and 4 bases from J, leaving 14 bases between. DNA for the CDR3: TGTGCCTGGAGTAAAGGGGTGGGGGCCACTGAAGCTTTCTTT. Protein: CAWSKGVGATEAFF.

This clone appeared a few times. The chain couples TRBV6-6 to TRBJ2-5; 7 bases are shared with TRBD2. The CDR3 runs 16 residues. Germline loops: CDR1 MNHNY, CDR2 SVGAGI (reference sequence). The junction had 11 bases not matched to a gene; V was cut back by 4 bases and J by 3 bases. The CDR3 nucleotides are TGTGCCAGCAGTTCCTTCCACGGGCTAGCGGAAGAGACCCAGTACTTC. It yields the protein CASSSFHGLAEETQYF.

The chain is built from TRBV19 and TRBJ2-7; perhaps TRBD2 as D (6 bases). Germline lookup yields CDR1 LNHDA and CDR2 SQIVND (reference sequence). Trimming pared 5 bases from V and 2 bases from J, leaving 16 bases between. The CDR3 totals 15 residues. CDR3 in amino acids: CASSQSGLRAYEQYF. CDR3 DNA sequence: TGTGCCAGTAGTCAATCGGGACTCAGAGCCTACGAGCAGTACTTC. Full variable domain (outside the CDR3, taken from reference TRBV19 and TRBJ2-7): DGGITQSPKYLFRKEGQNVTLSCEQNLNHDAMYWYRQDPGQGLRLIYYSQIVNDFQKGDIAEGYSVSREKKESFPLTVTSAQKNPTAFYLCASSQSGLRAYEQYFGPGTRLTVT.

The chain joins TRBV7-2 to TRBJ2-4; a weak D match, TRBD2 (5 bases). Germline V gene sequence: CDR1 SGHTA, CDR2 FQGNSA. The CDR3 consists of 14 residues. The V and J ends lost 1 base and 6 bases respectively, with 10 bases between them. DNA of the CDR3: TGTGCCAGCAGCTTAGGGCTAGCCCTAAACATTCAGTACTTC. Translated: CASSLGLALNIQYF.

The chain carries TRBV30 and TRBJ2-1; D not resolved. Germline V gene sequence: CDR1 GTSNPN, CDR2 SVGIG (reference sequence). CDR3 length equals 12 residues. V was pared by 5 bases and J by 8 bases, with 13 bases between. DNA for the CDR3: TGTGCCTGGGCCCCCGGTTCGGATGAGCAGTTCTTC. This encodes CAWAPGSDEQFF. Combining the CDR3 with reference TRBV30 and TRBJ2-1 gives the whole variable domain SQTIHQWPATLVQPVGSPLSLECTVEGTSNPNLYWYRQAAGRGLQLLFYSVGIGQISSEVPQNLSASRPQDRQFILSSKKLLLSDSGFYLCAWAPGSDEQFFGPGTRLTVL.

The J gene is TRBJ2-7, the V gene TRBV18; 10 bases fit TRBD2. The ends lost 1 base at V and 5 bases at J; junction bases unmatched: 14. Germline CDR1 and CDR2: KGHSH and LQKENI. The CDR3 runs 18 residues. The CDR3 nucleotides are TGTGCCAGCTCACCACTGGTAAAGCGGGGGGGCCGTTGGGACGAGCAGTACTTC. Protein product: CASSPLVKRGGRWDEQYF. The whole variable domain, remainder taken from reference TRBV18 and TRBJ2-7, is NAGVMQNPRHLVRRRGQEARLRCSPMKGHSHVYWYRQLPEEGLKFMVYLQKENIIDESGMPKERFSAEFPKEGPSILRIQQVVRGDSAAYFCASSPLVKRGGRWDEQYFGPGTRLTVT.

V gene TRBV4-2 combines with J gene TRBJ2-5, with D possibly being TRBD2 (5 bases). The V and J ends lost 0 bases and 5 bases respectively, with 13 bases between them. This CDR3 spans 15 amino acids. Germline V gene sequence: CDR1 LGHNA, CDR2 YNFKEQ. This CDR3 is CASSQEDSPRETQYF. CDR3 DNA: TGTGCCAGCAGCCAAGAGGACTCCCCAAGGGAGACCCAGTACTTC.

This clone showed up just a few times. This CDR3 reads CASSDSPGQGGNEQFF. Here the CDR3 DNA reads TGTGCCAGCAGTGACTCCCCGGGACAGGGTGGTAATGAGCAGTTCTTC. The J gene is TRBJ2-1, the V gene TRBV6-4; 9 nucleotides align to TRBD1. The ends lost 0 bases at V and 7 bases at J; junction bases unmatched: 7. Germline V CDR1 and CDR2: MRHNA, SNTAGT. The CDR3 length is 16 residues.

This clone occurred once. CDR3 loop: CASSQQPYGQGRSGNTIYF. CDR3 nucleotide sequence: TGCGCCAGCAGCCAACAACCCTACGGACAGGGAAGATCGGGAAACACCATATATTTT. This chain joins TRBV5-1 and TRBJ1-3, with 8 bases aligning to TRBD1. The V segment lost 4 bases and the J segment 4 bases; nucleotides outside the gene matches: 19. The CDR3 covers 19 residues. Germline V gene lookup returns CDR1 SGHRS and CDR2 YFSETQ.

The V and J genes are TRBV6-1 and TRBJ1-5; 8 nucleotides match TRBD1. There are 15 residues in the CDR3. The germline gives CDR1 MNHNS, CDR2 SASEGT. After removal of 5 bases from V and 11 bases from J, the junction contained 14 bases not matched to a gene. For the CDR3, the DNA is TGTGCCAGCAGTCCAGGGGGCCTCAATGTGGGGACCCAGCATTTT. Its protein is CASSPGGLNVGTQHF.

This chain joins TRBV7-9 and TRBJ2-7; weak D call: TRBD2 (6 bases). CDR3 size: 15 residues. V shed 5 bases and J shed 0 bases, with 14 bases lying between them. The V gene's germline CDR1 is SEHNR and CDR2 FQNEAQ (reference sequence). The CDR3 is CASSPLQRASYEQYF. The CDR3 DNA reads TGTGCCAGCAGCCCTCTCCAGCGGGCCTCCTACGAGCAGTACTTC.

The CDR3 bases are TGTGCCACCAGCAGAGTCGGGGGGGCCAACGTCCTGACTTTC. It encodes CATSRVGGANVLTF. The J gene is TRBJ2-6, the V gene TRBV15; D not resolved. Germline V gene lookup returns CDR1 LNHNV and CDR2 YYDKDF (reference sequence). This CDR3 spans 14 amino acids. Trimming left V 1 base short and J 4 bases short, with 5 bases between.

The J gene is TRBJ2-2, the V gene TRBV6-5; tentatively, D is TRBD1 (6 bases). Per the germline V gene, CDR1 is MNHEY and CDR2 is SVGAGI. There are 12 residues in the CDR3. V lost 8 bases and J lost 5, with 9 bases in between. The CDR3 nucleotides read TGTGCCAGCGGTCAGGGGACCGGGGAGCTGTTTTTT. The encoded protein is CASGQGTGELFF.

The chain joins TRBV19 to TRBJ1-5; D is uncertain. This CDR3 is built from 13 residues. Germline CDR1 and CDR2: LNHDA and SQIVND (reference sequence). Trimming stripped 5 bases from V and 6 bases from J, with 11 bases between. The DNA for the CDR3 is TGTGCCAGTAGTCAAGGACTCAGTCAGCCCCAGCATTTT. The encoded protein is CASSQGLSQPQHF.

This clone has only a few counts. The V call is TRBV19, the J call TRBJ2-1; D unresolved. CDR1 LNHDA and CDR2 SQIVND come from the germline V gene (reference sequence). The CDR3 sequence is 11 residues long. Deletions cut 7 bases from V and 7 bases from J, with 8 bases between. The CDR3: CASKIGNEQFF. CDR3 in DNA: TGTGCCAGTAAGATCGGGAATGAGCAGTTCTTC.

The chain's CDR3 is CASSPFGTGGSGANVLTF. As DNA, the CDR3 is TGTGCCAGCTCACCATTTGGGACAGGGGGTTCTGGGGCCAACGTCCTGACTTTC. The gene calls are TRBV18 and TRBJ2-6; 11 bases fit TRBD1. CDR1 is KGHSH, CDR2 LQKENI, per germline. The junction had 4 bases not matched to a gene; V was cut back by 2 bases and J by 1 base. The CDR3 covers 18 residues.

The rearrangement uses TRBV9 and TRBJ1-2; D is perhaps TRBD1 (5 bases). CDR1 is SGDLS, CDR2 YYNGEE, per germline. The CDR3 contains 15 residues. The V gene lost 0 bases and the J gene lost 5 bases, with 14 bases spanning the gap. Here the CDR3 DNA reads TGTGCCAGCAGCGTAGCTGACAGCCAAGGGTATGGCTACACCTTC. Its translation: CASSVADSQGYGYTF.

V is TRBV11-2 and J is TRBJ2-7, with a tentative D call TRBD2 (5 bases). CDR1 and CDR2 from the germline V gene are SGHAT and FQNNGV. This CDR3 comprises 15 residues. Trimming pared 5 bases from V and 0 bases from J, leaving 14 bases between. Here the CDR3 reads CASSPTGGSSYEQYF. CDR3 sequence (DNA): TGTGCCAGCAGCCCCACTGGCGGGTCCTCCTACGAGCAGTACTTC.

This chain connects TRBV5-1 to TRBJ2-2; D gene ambiguous. Germline V gene sequence: CDR1 SGHRS, CDR2 YFSETQ. This CDR3 region has 14 residues. V was clipped by 2 bases and J by 7 bases, with 12 bases between them. This chain's CDR3 is CASSFLASGGELFF. CDR3 DNA: TGCGCCAGCAGCTTTCTGGCTTCTGGCGGGGAGCTGTTTTTT.